What follows are 10 T cell receptor beta chains derived from one specimen sequenced in a study of regulatory T cells in long-lasting Graves disease (dated by TCRdb to about 2021). The library relied on multiplex PCR. The sample was run on an Illumina HiSeq 4000. CDR3 regions were amplified by Arm-PCR with iRepertoire HTBI primers to construct TCR beta libraries. TCRdb redid the processing of the public reads, applying fastp at Q25 and MiXCR, and retained in-frame beta chains. For every CDR3 protein sequence, its rows merge into one entry that carries the most common genes and DNA. The sample has 310,000 or so distinct CDR3 sequences on record, around 23% of them singletons. The ten biggest clones cover 45% to 70% of the sample. The time point label of this sample denotes: persistent/refractory GD, antithyroid drugs over 5 years with positive TRAb. RNA was extracted from PBMCs in TRIzol for both TCR sequencing and RNA sequencing.

This specimen consisted of peripheral blood mononuclear cells (PBMCs), obtained when the disease was refractory, from a patient treated with antithyroid drugs. All receptors come from a female donor with Graves disease.

This clonotype was seen more than once but under ten times. This chain joins TRBV27 and TRBJ2-7; TRBD1 or TRBD2 may be the D gene (5 bases each). In germline, CDR1 is MNHEY, CDR2 SMNVEV (reference sequence). With 1 base removed from V and 3 bases from J, the gap between germline ends came to 7 bases. The length of the CDR3 is 13 residues. The CDR3, as DNA: TGTGCCAGCAGTTTATATGGGGGCTACGAGCAGTACTTC. Translated: CASSLYGGYEQYF.

This sequence joins TRBV5-5 and TRBJ1-3; D perhaps matches TRBD1 (5 bases). The germline V gene encodes CDR1 SGHKS and CDR2 YYEKEE (reference sequence). CDR3 size: 15 residues. V was cut by 5 bases and J by 0 bases, with 12 bases left in between. The CDR3 is CASRAGPNSGNTIYF. The CDR3 DNA reads TGTGCCAGCAGAGCAGGGCCCAACTCTGGAAACACCATATATTTT.

This clonotype was seen more than once but under ten times. J is TRBJ2-7 and V is TRBV6-1, with TRBD2 matching 7 bases. CDR3 length equals 16 residues. Germline values: CDR1 MNHNS, CDR2 SASEGT. J gave up 4 bases and V 7 bases, and 16 bases lay outside the gene matches. The CDR3 DNA reads as TGTGCCAGCATTACCCCCTTGGGGGAGGGCAGGTACGAGCAGTACTTC. As protein: CASITPLGEGRYEQYF.

This clonotype was recorded at least ten times. This chain links TRBV11-2 with TRBJ2-7; no reliable D call. Per the germline V gene, CDR1 is SGHAT and CDR2 is FQNNGV. The ends were cut back, 2 bases at V and 3 bases at J, with 14 bases in the middle. The CDR3 is 15 residues long. Here the CDR3 DNA reads TGTGCCAGCAGCTTATCTCTCGGGCCCGACTACGAGCAGTACTTC. Protein: CASSLSLGPDYEQYF. Together with reference TRBV11-2 and TRBJ2-7, the CDR3 gives the full variable domain: EAGVAQSPRYKIIEKRQSVAFWCNPISGHATLYWYQQILGQGPKLLIQFQNNGVVDDSQLPKDRFSAERLKGVDSTLKIQPAKLEDSAVYLCASSLSLGPDYEQYFGPGTRLTVT.

The rearrangement joins TRBV5-5 to TRBJ2-7; D may be TRBD1 or TRBD2 (5 bases each). This CDR3 contains 14 residues. V lost 0 bases, J lost 5 bases, and 12 bases lay in between. Germline V gene data show CDR1 as SGHKS and CDR2 as YYEKEE (reference sequence). This chain's CDR3 is CASSLGGAGHEQYF. The CDR3 DNA follows: TGTGCCAGCAGCTTGGGGGGCGCGGGCCACGAGCAGTACTTC.

This clonotype was observed a handful of times. The chain employs TRBV6-2 or TRBV6-3 and TRBJ1-4; maybe TRBD1 (5 bases). V was pared by 4 bases and J by 15 bases, with 24 bases between. The germline V gene encodes CDR1 MNHEY and CDR2 SVGEGT. The CDR3 runs to 15 residues. The chain's CDR3 is CASSSEPGTGRGVFF. The DNA for the CDR3 is TGTGCCAGCAGTTCAGAACCGGGGACGGGTAGAGGAGTGTTTTTT.

This clonotype has a count of ten or more. V is TRBV6-2 or TRBV6-3 and J is TRBJ2-7, with D uncertain. V was pared by 0 bases and J by 5 bases, with 5 bases between. This CDR3 spans 12 amino acids. Germline-derived CDR1 and CDR2 are MNHEY and SVGEGT. The CDR3 DNA follows: TGTGCCAGCAGTTACTCGCTGCACGAGCAGTACTTC. Its protein is CASSYSLHEQYF.

V usage is TRBV20-1 and J usage is TRBJ1-4; no clear D gene. The V gene's germline CDR1 is DFQATT and CDR2 SNEGSKA (reference sequence). The CDR3 covers 15 residues. The germline V and J ends were trimmed by 0 bases and 8 bases, with 16 bases remaining between them. CDR3 in DNA: TGCAGTGCTAGAGATCCGGCGGTTCGGAGGGAAAAACTGTTTTTT. It is translated as CSARDPAVRREKLFF.

This sequence joins TRBV3-1 and TRBJ2-1; no clear D gene. With 1 base removed from V and 4 bases from J, the gap between germline ends came to 8 bases. From germline, CDR1 is LGHDT and CDR2 YNNKEL (reference sequence). There are 14 residues in the CDR3. The CDR3: CASSQAPLYNEQFF. The CDR3 DNA reads TGTGCCAGCAGCCAAGCGCCCCTGTACAATGAGCAGTTCTTC.

V usage is TRBV7-2 and J usage is TRBJ2-1; D is perhaps TRBD2 (6 bases). The CDR3 length is 15 residues. V lost 1 base, J lost 7 bases, and 14 bases lay in between. Germline assignment: CDR1 SGHTA and CDR2 FQGNSA. CDR3 protein: CASSLGDGGGNEQFF. The CDR3 nucleotides are TGTGCCAGCAGCTTAGGGGACGGGGGAGGTAATGAGCAGTTCTTC.